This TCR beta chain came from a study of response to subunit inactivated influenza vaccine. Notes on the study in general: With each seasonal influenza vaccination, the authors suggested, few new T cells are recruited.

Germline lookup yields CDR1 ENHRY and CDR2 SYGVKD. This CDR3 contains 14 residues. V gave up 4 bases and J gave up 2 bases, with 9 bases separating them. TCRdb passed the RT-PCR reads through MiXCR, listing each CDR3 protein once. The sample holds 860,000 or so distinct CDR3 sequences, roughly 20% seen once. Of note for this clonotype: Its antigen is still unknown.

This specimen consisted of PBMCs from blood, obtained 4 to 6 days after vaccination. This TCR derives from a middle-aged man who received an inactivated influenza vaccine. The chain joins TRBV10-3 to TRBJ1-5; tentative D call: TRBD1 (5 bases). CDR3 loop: CAISVVGGNQPQHF. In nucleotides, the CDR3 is TGTGCCATCAGTGTTGTAGGGGGCAATCAGCCCCAGCATTTT.